Listed below are T cell receptor beta chains from one sample, sequenced in a study of T cells in Graves' hyperthyroidism and ophthalmopathy. From the multiplex PCR reads, TCRdb called clonotypes with MiXCR, one entry per CDR3 protein. The table lists more than 300,000 distinct CDR3 sequences, 17% of them singletons, with around a third in the top ten. Sequencing was carried out using blood. These receptor sequences come from a woman in her 30s with Graves' hyperthyroidism that later progressed to Graves' ophthalmopathy. The CDR3 runs from the conserved cysteine through the conserved F or W. D genes are given only for firm matches. Clone size is not always given. Where it is, it says once, few, many or a class for expanded clones.

TRBJ2-3 TRBD2 TRBV7-9 - TGTGCCAGCAGCCGGACTAGCGGGGTCACAGATACGCAGTATTTT CASSRTSGVTDTQYF
TRBJ1-5 - TRBV6-1 many TGTGCCAGCAGTTTCGATTATAGCAATCAGCCCCAGCATTTT CASSFDYSNQPQHF
TRBJ1-5 - TRBV19 - TGTGCCAGTAGCGGCAGGGCGGCGTATAGCAATCAGCCCCAGCATTTT CASSGRAAYSNQPQHF
TRBJ2-5 - TRBV7-9 few TGTGCCAGCAGCTACGGTCCAAGTTCCCAGTACTTC CASSYGPSSQYF
TRBJ1-2 - TRBV2 - TGTGCCAGCAGTGCACAGAGTAATGGCTACACCTTC CASSAQSNGYTF
TRBJ2-1 TRBD1 TRBV9 many TGTGCCAGCAGCGCCACAGGGGCGTCTATTAATGAGCAGTTCTTC CASSATGASINEQFF
TRBJ2-3 TRBD2 TRBV20-1 - TGCAGTGCTAGAGACCCCCGGACTAGCGGATTAGATACGCAGTATTTT CSARDPRTSGLDTQYF
TRBJ1-1 - TRBV10-3 many TGTGCCATCAGTGAGTCGGGCCCCCGGGGGTTGACAGAAATGAACACTGAAGCTTTCTTT CAISESGPRGLTEMNTEAFF
TRBJ2-1 - TRBV13 few TGTGCCAGCAGCTCTGGGGGCTACAATGAGCAGTTCTTC CASSSGGYNEQFF
TRBJ1-3 TRBD1 TRBV15 - TGTGCCACCAGCAGAGGGACAGGGTCGGTCTCTGGAAACACCATATATTTT CATSRGTGSVSGNTIYF
TRBJ2-1 - TRBV29-1 many TGCAGCGTTGAAGTACAGATCTACAATGAGCAGTTCTTC CSVEVQIYNEQFF
TRBJ1-2 TRBD1 TRBV2 many TGTGCCACCCTCGCTTGGGACAGGGGCTATGGCTACACCTTC CATLAWDRGYGYTF
TRBJ1-2 - TRBV12-3/TRBV12-4 - TGTGCCAGCAGTTTTCAGGAAAACGGAGATGGCTACACCTTC CASSFQENGDGYTF
TRBJ1-2 TRBD1 TRBV19 - TGTGCCAGTAAGGGGACAGGGGTTGTGAAAAATGGCTACACCTTC CASKGTGVVKNGYTF
TRBJ2-7 - TRBV5-8 - TGTGCCAGCACCGCAATTGACAGATCCTACGAGCAGTACTTC CASTAIDRSYEQYF
TRBJ2-2 - TRBV24-1 many TGTGCCACCAGTGATTTACCCGGGGAGCTGTTTTTT CATSDLPGELFF
TRBJ2-1 - TRBV5-1 many TGCGCCAGCAGCTTGGAAAGGGTAGACTACAATGAGCAGTTCTTC CASSLERVDYNEQFF
TRBJ1-1 - TRBV7-9 many TGTGCCAGCAGATCGACAGATTACACTGAAGCTTTCTTT CASRSTDYTEAFF
TRBJ2-3 TRBD2 TRBV12-5 few TGTGCTAGTGGTTTCCAGGTCTTGGGACTAGCGACGGGAGTTGCTGACACAGATACGCAGTATTTT CASGFQVLGLATGVADTDTQYF
TRBJ2-1 TRBD1 TRBV6-5 - TGTGCCAGCAGTTACTCCCAACAGGGGGCGATCCCCTACAATGAGCAGTTCTTC CASSYSQQGAIPYNEQFF
TRBJ2-1 TRBD2 TRBV11-2 - TGTGCCAGCATCTTATTACGGGGGGGCACGGGTGAGCAGTTCTTC CASILLRGGTGEQFF
TRBJ2-3 - TRBV20-1 few TGCAGTGCCCCATCACTAAAGGGGCGCCTTAGCACAGATACGCAGTATTTT CSAPSLKGRLSTDTQYF
TRBJ1-4 - TRBV4-1 many TGCGCCAGCAGCCAAGTAGGGGTTACCCTAGCGGAAAAACTGTTTTTT CASSQVGVTLAEKLFF
TRBJ1-2 - TRBV28 many TGTGCCAGCAGGTCGACCGTCGACTATGGCTACACCTTC CASRSTVDYGYTF
TRBJ1-2 - TRBV7-2 - TGTGCCAGCAGCACACAATCATTAGACAGACTATATGGCTACACCTTC CASSTQSLDRLYGYTF
TRBJ1-1 - TRBV7-2 - TGTGCCAGCAGCTTACAGGGGCACGGGACTGAAGCTTTCTTT CASSLQGHGTEAFF
TRBJ2-5 TRBD1 TRBV5-6 few TGTGCCAGCAGCTTGCGTGGGACAGGGTCGGGGGAGACCCAGTACTTC CASSLRGTGSGETQYF
TRBJ1-5 - TRBV19 - TGTGCCAGTAGTATAGGCCTTGTCCAGCATTTT CASSIGLVQHF
TRBJ1-4 - TRBV20-1 many TGCAGTGCTAGCGGGGGCCCTAATGAAAAACTGTTTTTT CSASGGPNEKLFF
TRBJ1-2 - TRBV15 - TGTGCCACCAGCAGAGATCCCGCCAACTATGGCTACACCTTC CATSRDPANYGYTF
TRBJ2-7 - TRBV3-1 many TGTGCCAGCAGCCCTTTCAGGGGAGCGGGCGAGCAGTACTTC CASSPFRGAGEQYF
TRBJ2-7 TRBD1 TRBV18 many TGTGCCAGCTCACGTCCGGGACAGGGGAGTTACGAGCAGTACTTC CASSRPGQGSYEQYF
TRBJ2-7 - TRBV7-9 many TGTGCCAGCAGCCACTGGACACGGGAGAACGAGCAGTACTTC CASSHWTRENEQYF
TRBJ2-7 TRBD1 TRBV3-1 many TGTGCCAGCAGCCAAGAGGCGGTGTCGGGGACAGGGGCCTACGAGCAGTACTTC CASSQEAVSGTGAYEQYF
TRBJ2-1 - TRBV7-9 few TGTGCCAGCAGCTTAGACACAGACTACAATGAGCAGTTCTTC CASSLDTDYNEQFF
TRBJ1-1 TRBD1 TRBV7-2 many TGTGCCAGCAGCTTGTTATCAGGGGGCACTGAAGCTTTCTTT CASSLLSGGTEAFF
TRBJ1-3 - TRBV9 once TGTGCCAGCAGTTTAGAGGGGCGAGGTATCGGCACCATATATTTT CASSLEGRGIGTIYF
TRBJ2-5 - TRBV27 many TGTGCCAGCAGCCCACTGTTCGCAGGTTTCCAAGAGACCCAGTACTTC CASSPLFAGFQETQYF
TRBJ1-1 - TRBV28 many TGTGCCAGCAGTTTATCGGAAAACACTGAAGCTTTCTTT CASSLSENTEAFF
TRBJ2-1 TRBD2 TRBV3-1 few TGTGCCAGCAGCCCACGAGGTAGCGGGAATCCCTACAATGAGCAGTTCTTC CASSPRGSGNPYNEQFF
TRBJ2-1 - TRBV7-9 - TGTGCCAGCAGCCTAACCGGGACCACATACAATGAGCAGTTCTTC CASSLTGTTYNEQFF
TRBJ2-7 - TRBV27 many TGTGCCAGCATGGGCCCACAAGGGTACGAGCAGTACTTC CASMGPQGYEQYF
TRBJ1-1 - TRBV28 - TGTGCCAGCAGAGGGGCGGGAGTGGGCAACACTGAAGCTTTCTTT CASRGAGVGNTEAFF
TRBJ2-7 - TRBV25-1 - TGTGCCAGCAGTGATATAGGCAGGACCTACGAGCAGTACTTC CASSDIGRTYEQYF
TRBJ2-6 TRBD2 TRBV15 few TGTGCCACCAGCAGAGAAGCGGGGGAATCTGGGGCCAACGTCCTGACTTTC CATSREAGESGANVLTF